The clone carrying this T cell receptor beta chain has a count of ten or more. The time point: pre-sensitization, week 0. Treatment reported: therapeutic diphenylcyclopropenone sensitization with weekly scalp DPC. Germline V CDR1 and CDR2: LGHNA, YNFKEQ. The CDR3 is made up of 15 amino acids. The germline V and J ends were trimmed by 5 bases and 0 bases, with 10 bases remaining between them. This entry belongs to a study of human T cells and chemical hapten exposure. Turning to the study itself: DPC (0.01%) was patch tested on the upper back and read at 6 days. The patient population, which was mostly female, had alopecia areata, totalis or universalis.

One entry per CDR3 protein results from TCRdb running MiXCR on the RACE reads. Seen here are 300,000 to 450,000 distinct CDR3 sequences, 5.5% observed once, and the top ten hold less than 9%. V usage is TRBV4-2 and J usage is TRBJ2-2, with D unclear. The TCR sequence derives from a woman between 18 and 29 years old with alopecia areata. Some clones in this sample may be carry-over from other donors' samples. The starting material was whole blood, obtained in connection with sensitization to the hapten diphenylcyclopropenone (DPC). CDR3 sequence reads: CASSREYANTGELFF. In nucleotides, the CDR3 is TGTGCCAGCAGCAGGGAATACGCGAACACCGGGGAGCTGTTTTTT.